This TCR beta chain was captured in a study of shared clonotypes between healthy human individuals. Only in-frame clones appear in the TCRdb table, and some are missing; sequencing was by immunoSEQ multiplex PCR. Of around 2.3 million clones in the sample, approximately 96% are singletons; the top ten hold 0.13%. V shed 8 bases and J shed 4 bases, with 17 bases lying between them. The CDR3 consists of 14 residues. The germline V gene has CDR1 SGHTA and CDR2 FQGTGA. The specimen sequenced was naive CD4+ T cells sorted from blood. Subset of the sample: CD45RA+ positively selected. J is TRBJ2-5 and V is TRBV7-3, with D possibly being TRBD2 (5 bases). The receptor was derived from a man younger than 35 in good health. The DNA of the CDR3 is TGTGCCAGCTCCAAGAGGGTTAGTACAGAGACCCAGTACTTC. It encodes CASSKRVSTETQYF.